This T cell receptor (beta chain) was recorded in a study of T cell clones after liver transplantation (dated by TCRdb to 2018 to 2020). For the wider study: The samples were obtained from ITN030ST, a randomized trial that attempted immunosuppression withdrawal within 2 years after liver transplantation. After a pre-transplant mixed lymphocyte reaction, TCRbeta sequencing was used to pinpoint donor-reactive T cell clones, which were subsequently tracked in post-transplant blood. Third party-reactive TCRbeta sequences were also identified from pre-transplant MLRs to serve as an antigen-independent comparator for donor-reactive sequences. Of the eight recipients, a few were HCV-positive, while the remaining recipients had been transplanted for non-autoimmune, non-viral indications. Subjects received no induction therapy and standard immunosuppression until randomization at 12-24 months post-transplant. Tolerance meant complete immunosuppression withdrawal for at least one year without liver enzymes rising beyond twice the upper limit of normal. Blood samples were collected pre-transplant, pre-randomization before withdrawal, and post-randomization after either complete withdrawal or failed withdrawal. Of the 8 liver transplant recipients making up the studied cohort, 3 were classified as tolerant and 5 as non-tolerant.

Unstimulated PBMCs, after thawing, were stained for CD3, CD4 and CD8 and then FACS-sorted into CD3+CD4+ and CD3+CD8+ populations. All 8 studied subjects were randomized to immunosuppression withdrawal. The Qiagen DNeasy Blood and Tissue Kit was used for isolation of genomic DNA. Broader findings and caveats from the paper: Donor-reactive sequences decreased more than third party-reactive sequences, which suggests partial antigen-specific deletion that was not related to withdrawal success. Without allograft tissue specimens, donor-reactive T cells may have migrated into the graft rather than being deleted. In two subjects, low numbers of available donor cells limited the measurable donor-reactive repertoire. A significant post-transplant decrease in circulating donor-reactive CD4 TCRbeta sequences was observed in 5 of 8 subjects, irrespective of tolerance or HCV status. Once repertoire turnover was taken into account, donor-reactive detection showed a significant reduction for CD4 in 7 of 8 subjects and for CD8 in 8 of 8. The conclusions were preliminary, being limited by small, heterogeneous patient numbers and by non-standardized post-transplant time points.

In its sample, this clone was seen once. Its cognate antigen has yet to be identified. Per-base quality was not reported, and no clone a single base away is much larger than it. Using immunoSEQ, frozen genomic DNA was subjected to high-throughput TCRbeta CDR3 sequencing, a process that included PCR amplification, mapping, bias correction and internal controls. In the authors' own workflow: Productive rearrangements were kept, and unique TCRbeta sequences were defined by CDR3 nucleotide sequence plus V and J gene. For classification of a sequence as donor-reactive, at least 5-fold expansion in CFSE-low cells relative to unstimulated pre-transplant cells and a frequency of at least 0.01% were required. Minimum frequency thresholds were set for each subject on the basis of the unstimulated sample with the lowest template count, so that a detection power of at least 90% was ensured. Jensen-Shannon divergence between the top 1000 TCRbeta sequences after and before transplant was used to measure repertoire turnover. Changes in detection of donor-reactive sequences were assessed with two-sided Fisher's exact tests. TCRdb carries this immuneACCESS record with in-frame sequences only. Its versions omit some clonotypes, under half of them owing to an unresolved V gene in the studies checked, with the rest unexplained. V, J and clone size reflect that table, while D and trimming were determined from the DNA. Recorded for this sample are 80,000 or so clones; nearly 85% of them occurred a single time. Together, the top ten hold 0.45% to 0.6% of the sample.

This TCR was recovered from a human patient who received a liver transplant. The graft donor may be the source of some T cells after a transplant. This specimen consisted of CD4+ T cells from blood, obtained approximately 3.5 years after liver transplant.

CDR3 sequence: CSASEYEQYF. Here is the DNA: TGCAGTGCTAGCGAGTACGAGCAGTACTTC. Here the chain combines TRBV20-1 and TRBJ2-7, with the D gene uncertain. The CDR3 goes from the cysteine to the phenylalanine over 10 residues. Kept here is only the CDR3 DNA, which spans 30 bases and is read in frame from base 1. V is pared back by 3 bases and J by 4 bases, with 4 bases lying between the germline termini. CDR1 and CDR2 (DFQATT, SNEGSKA) derive from the germline V gene (reference sequence).